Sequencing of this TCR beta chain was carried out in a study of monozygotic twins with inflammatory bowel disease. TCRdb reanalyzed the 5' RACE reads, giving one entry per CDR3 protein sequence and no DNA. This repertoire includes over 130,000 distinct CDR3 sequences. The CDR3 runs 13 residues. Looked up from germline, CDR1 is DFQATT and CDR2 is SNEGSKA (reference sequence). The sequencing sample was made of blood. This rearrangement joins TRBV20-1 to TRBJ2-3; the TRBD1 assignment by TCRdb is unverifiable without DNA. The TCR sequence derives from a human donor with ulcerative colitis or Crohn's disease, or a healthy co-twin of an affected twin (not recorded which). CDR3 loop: CSARDPGGDTQYF.